This TCR beta chain was recorded in a study of T cells in Graves' hyperthyroidism and ophthalmopathy. Study in general: Prior to any treatment, at the point of initial diagnosis, peripheral blood was collected.

RNA transcripts provided the source from which TCR beta CDR3 regions were amplified. In the first-round RT-PCR of the TCR CDR3, the HTBI primer set was used. TCRdb reanalysed the multiplex PCR reads using MiXCR and keeps one entry per CDR3 protein. The sample shows 27,000 or so distinct CDR3 sequences, roughly 45% of them seen only once. The CDR3 is 14 residues long. CDR1 is SGHTA, CDR2 FQGNSA, per germline. The ends were cut back, 5 bases at V and 7 bases at J, with 16 bases in the middle. Diagnosing involved the use of clinical symptoms, serum thyroxine and TRAb, thyroid ultrasound and orbital computed tomography. The sample holds many counts of this clonotype.

The gene calls are TRBV7-2 and TRBJ2-3; perhaps TRBD1 as D (5 bases). The sequence was obtained from a woman aged 25 to 39 with Graves' hyperthyroidism. Source material: blood. CDR3 in DNA: TGTGCCAGCAGCGCCCGCAGGGCCGGAAATACGCAGTATTTT. It is translated as CASSARRAGNTQYF. Full variable domain (remainder filled in from reference TRBV7-2 and TRBJ2-3): GAGVSQSPSNKVTEKGKDVELRCDPISGHTALYWYRQSLGQGLEFLIYFQGNSAPDKSGLPSDRFSAERTGGSVSTLTIQRTQQEDSAVYLCASSARRAGNTQYFGPGTRLTVL.